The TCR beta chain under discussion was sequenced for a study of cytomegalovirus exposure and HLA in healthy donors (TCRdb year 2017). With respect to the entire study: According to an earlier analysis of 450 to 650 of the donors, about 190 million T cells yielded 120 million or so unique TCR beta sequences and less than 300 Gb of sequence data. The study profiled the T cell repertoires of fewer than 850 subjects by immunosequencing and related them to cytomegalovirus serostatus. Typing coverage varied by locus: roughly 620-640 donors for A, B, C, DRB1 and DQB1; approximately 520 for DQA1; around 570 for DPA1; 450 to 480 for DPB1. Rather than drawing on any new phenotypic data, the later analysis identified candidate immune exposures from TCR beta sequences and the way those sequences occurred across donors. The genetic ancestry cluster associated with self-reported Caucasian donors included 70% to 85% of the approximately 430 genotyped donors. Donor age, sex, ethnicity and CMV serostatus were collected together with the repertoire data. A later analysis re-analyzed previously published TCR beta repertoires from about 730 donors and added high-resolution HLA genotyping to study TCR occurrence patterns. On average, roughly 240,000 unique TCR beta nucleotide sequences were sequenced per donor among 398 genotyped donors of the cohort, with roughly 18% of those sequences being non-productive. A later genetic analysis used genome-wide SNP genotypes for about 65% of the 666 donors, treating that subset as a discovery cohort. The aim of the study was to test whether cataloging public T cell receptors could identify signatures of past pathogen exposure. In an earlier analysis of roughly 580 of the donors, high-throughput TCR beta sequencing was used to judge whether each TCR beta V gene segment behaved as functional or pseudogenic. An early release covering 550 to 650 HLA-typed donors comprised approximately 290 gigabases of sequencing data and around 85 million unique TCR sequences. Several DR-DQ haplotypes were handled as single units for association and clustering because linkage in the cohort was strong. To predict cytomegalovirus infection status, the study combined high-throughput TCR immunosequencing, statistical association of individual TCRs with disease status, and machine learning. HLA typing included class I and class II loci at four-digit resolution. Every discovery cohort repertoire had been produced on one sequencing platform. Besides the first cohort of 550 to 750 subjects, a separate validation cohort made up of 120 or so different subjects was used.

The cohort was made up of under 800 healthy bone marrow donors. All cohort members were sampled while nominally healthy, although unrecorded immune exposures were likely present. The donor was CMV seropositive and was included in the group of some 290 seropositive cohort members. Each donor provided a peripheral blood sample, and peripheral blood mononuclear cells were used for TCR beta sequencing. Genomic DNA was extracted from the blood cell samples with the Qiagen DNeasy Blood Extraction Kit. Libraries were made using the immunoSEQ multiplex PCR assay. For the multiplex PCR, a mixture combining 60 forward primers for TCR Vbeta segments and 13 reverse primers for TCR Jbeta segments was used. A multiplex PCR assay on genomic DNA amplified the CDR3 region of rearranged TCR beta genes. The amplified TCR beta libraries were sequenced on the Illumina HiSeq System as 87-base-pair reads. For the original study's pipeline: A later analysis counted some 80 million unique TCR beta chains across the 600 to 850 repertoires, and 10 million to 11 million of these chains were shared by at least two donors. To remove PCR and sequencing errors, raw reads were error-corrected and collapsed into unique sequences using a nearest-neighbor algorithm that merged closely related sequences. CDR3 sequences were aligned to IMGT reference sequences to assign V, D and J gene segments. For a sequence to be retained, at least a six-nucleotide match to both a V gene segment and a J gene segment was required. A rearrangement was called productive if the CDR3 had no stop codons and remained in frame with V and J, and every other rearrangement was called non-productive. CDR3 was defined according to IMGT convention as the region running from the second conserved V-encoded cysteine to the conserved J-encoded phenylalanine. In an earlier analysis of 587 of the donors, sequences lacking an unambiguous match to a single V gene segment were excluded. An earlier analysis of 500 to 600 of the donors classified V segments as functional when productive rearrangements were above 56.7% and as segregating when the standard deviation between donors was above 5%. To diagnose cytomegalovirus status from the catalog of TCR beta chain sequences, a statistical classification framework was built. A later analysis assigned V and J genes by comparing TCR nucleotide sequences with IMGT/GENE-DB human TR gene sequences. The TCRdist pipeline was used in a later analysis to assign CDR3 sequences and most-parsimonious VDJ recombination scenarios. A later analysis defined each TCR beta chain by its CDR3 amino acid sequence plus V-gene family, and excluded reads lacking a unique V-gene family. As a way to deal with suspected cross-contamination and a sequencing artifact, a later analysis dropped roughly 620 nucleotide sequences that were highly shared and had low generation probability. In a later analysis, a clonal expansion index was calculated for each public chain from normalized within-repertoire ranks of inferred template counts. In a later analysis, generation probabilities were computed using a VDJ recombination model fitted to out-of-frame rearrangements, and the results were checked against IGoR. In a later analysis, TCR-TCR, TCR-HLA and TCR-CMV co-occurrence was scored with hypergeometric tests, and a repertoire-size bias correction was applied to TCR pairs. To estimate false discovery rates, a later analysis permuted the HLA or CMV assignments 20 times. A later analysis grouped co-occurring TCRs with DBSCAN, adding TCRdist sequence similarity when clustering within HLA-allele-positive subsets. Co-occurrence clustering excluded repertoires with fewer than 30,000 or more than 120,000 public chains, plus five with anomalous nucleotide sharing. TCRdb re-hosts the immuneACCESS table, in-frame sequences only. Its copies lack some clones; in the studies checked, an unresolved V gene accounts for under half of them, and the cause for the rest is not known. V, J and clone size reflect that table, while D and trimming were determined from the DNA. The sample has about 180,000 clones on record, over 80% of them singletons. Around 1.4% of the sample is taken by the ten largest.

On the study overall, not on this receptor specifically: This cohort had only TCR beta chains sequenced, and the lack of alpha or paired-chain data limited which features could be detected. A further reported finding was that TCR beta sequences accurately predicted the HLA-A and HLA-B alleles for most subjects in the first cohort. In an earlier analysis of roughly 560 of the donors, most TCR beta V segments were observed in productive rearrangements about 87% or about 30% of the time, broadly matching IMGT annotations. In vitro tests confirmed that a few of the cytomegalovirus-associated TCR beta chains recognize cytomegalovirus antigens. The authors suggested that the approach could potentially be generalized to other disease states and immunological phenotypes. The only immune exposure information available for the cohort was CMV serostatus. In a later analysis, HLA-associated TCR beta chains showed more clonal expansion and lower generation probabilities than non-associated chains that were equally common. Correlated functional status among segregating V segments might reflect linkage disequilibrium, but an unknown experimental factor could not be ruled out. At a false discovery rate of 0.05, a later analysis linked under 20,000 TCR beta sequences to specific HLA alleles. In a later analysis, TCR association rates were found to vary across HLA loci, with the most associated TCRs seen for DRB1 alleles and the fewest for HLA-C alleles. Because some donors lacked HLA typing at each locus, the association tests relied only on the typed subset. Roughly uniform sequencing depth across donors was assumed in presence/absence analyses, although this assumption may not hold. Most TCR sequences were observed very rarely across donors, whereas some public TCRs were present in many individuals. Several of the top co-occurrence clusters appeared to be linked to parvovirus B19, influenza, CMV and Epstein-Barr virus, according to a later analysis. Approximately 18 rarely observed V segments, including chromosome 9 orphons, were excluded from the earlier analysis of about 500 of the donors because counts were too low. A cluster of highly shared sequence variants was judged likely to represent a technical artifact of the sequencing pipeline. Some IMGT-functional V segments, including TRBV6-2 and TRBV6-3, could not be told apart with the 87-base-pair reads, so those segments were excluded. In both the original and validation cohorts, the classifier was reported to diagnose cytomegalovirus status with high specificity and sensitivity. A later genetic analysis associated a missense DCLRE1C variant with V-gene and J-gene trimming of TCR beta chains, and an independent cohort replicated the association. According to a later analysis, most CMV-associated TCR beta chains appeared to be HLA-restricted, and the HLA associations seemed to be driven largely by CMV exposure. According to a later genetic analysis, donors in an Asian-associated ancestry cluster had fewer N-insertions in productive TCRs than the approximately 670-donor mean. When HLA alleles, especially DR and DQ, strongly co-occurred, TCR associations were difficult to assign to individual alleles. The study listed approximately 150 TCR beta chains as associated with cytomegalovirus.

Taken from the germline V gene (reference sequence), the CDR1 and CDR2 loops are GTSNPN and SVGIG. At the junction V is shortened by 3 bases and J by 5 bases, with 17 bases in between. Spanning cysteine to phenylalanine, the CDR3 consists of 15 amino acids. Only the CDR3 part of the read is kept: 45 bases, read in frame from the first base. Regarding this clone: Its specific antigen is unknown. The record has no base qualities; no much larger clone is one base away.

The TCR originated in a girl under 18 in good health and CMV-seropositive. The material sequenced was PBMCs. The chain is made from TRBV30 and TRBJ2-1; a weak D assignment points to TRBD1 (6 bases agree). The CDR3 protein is CAWRDIQGRNNEQFF. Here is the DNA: TGTGCCTGGAGAGATATCCAGGGGCGGAACAATGAGCAGTTCTTC. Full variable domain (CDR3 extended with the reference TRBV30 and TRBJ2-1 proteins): SQTIHQWPATLVQPVGSPLSLECTVEGTSNPNLYWYRQAAGRGLQLLFYSVGIGQISSEVPQNLSASRPQDRQFILSSKKLLLSDSGFYLCAWRDIQGRNNEQFFGPGTRLTVL.